Listed here are 2 T cell receptor beta chains from one sample, sequenced in a study of CD8 T cells in ankylosing spondylitis. For these TCRs, the target antigens are not known. Each CDR3 protein gets one entry after TCRdb re-called the 5' RACE reads with MiXCR. This table has around 450,000 distinct CDR3 sequences, 25% to 30% appearing once. Study results and caveats: A TCR beta motif of fewer than ten highly homologous variants seemed to mark ankylosing spondylitis blood.

The sequenced sample consisted of blood, either unsorted or a sorted T cell fraction (not recorded which). Source of these receptors: a male donor with ankylosing spondylitis.

The V and J genes are TRBV6-5 and TRBJ2-1; the D is unclear. Germline lookup yields CDR1 MNHEY and CDR2 SVGAGI. The V end was cut by 6 bases, the J end by 4 bases, with 7 bases between. The CDR3 spans 12 residues. The CDR3: CASRKGYNEQFF. CDR3 sequence (DNA): TGTGCCAGCAGGAAGGGTTACAATGAGCAGTTCTTC.

With respect to this clonotype: The junction does not match germline at one end; this may be a read error. The chain employs TRBV15 and TRBJ1-5, with 8 bases identical to TRBD1. Germline CDR1 LNHNV, CDR2 YYDKDF (reference sequence). This CDR3 is built from 15 residues. CDR3 region: CATSRGRGLNQLQHF. The CDR3 DNA is TGTGCCACCAGCAGAGGCAGGGGGCTAAATCAGCTCCAGCATTTT.